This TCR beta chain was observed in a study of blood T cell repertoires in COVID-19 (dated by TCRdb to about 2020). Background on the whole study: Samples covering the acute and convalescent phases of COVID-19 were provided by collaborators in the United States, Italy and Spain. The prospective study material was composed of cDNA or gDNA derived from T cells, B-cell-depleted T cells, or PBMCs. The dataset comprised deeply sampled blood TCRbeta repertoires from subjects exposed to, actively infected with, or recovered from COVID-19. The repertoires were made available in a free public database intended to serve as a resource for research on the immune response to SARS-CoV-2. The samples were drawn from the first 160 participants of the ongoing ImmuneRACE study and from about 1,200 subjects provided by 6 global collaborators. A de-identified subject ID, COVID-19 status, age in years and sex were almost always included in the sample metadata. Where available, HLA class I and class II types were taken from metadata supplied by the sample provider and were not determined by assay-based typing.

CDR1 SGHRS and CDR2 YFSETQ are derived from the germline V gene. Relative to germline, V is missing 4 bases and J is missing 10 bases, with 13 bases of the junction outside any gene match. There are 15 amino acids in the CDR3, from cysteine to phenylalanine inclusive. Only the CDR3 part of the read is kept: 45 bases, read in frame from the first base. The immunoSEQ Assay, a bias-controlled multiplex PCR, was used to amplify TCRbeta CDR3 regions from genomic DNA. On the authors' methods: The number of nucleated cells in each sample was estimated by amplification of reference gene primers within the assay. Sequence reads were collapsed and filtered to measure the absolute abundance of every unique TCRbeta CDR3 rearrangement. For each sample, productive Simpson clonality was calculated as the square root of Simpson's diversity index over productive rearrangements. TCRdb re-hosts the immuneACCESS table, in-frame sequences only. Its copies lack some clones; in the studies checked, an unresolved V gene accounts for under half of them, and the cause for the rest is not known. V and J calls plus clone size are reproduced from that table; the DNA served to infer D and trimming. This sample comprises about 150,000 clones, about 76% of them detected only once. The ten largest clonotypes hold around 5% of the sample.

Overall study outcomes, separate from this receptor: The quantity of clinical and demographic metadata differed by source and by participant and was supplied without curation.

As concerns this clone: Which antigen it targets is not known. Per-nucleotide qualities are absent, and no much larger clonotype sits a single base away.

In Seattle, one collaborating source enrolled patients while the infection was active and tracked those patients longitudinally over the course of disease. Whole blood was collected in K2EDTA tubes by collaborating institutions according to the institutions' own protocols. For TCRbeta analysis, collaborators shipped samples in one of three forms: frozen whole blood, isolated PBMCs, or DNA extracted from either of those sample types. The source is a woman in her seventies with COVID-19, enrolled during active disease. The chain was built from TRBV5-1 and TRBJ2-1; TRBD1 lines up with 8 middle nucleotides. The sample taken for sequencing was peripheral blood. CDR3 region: CASSQGAPTSWEQFF. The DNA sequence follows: TGCGCCAGCAGCCAGGGGGCTCCTACAAGTTGGGAGCAGTTCTTC.